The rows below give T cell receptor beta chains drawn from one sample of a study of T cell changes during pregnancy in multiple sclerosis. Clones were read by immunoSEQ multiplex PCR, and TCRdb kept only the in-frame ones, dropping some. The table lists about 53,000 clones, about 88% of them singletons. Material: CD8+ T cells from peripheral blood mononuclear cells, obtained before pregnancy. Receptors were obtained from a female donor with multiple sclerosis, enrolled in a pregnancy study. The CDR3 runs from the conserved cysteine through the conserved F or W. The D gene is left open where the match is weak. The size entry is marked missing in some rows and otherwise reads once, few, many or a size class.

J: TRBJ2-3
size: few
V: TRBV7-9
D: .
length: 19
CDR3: CASSSPRDSYTASTDTQYF
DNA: TGTGCCAGCAGCTCGCCCCGGGACTCCTATACGGCTAGCACAGATACGCAGTATTTT

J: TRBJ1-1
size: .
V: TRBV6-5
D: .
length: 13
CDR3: CASTREGVTEAFF
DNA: TGTGCCAGCACGAGGGAGGGGGTCACTGAAGCTTTCTTT

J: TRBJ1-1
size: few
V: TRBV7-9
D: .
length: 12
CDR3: CASSPPGAEAFF
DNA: TGTGCCAGCAGCCCGCCAGGGGCTGAAGCTTTCTTT

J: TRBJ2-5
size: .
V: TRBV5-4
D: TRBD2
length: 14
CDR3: CASSFASGEETQYF
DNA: TGTGCCAGCAGCTTTGCTAGCGGGGAAGAGACCCAGTACTTC

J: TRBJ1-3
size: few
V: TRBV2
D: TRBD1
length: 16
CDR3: CASSQIGTDSGNTIYF
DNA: TGTGCCAGCAGTCAAATTGGGACAGACTCTGGAAACACCATATATTTT

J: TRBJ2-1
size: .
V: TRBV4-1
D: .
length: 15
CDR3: CASSQGHTFYNEQFF
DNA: TGCGCCAGCAGCCAAGGACACACCTTCTACAATGAGCAGTTCTTC

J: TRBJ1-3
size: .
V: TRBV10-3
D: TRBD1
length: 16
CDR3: CAIKPTGSPSGNTIYF
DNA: TGTGCCATCAAGCCGACAGGGAGCCCTTCTGGAAACACCATATATTTT

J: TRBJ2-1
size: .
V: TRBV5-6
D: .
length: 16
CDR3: CASSLGLGSSYNEQFF
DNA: TGTGCCAGCAGCTTGGGGCTGGGGAGCTCCTACAATGAGCAGTTCTTC

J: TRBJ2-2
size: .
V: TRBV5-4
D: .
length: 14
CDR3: CASSATGITGELFF
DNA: TGTGCCAGCAGCGCCACAGGGATCACCGGGGAGCTGTTTTTT

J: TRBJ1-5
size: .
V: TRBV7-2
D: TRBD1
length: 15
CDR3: CASSPGGRSNQPQHF
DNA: TGTGCCAGCAGCCCAGGGGGCAGGAGCAATCAGCCCCAGCATTTT

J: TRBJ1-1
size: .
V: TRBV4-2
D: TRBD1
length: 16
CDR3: CASSQDPGQKDTEAFF
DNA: TGTGCCAGCAGCCAAGATCCGGGACAGAAGGACACTGAAGCTTTCTTT

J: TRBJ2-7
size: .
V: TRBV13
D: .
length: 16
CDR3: CASSLAETGSVYEQYF
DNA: TGTGCCAGCAGCTTAGCCGAAACAGGGAGCGTGTACGAGCAGTACTTC

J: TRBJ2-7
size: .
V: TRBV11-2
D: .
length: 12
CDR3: CASSLGAGEQYF
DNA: TGTGCCAGCAGCTTAGGTGCAGGGGAGCAGTACTTC

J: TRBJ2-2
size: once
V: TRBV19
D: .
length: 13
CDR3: CASKAGNTGELFF
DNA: TGTGCCAGTAAGGCAGGGAACACCGGGGAGCTGTTTTTT

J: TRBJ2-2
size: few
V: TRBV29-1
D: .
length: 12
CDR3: CSVTTITGELFF
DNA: TGCAGCGTTACGACTATCACCGGGGAGCTGTTTTTT

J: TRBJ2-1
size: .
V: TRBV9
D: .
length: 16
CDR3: CASSVGAGPLDNEQFF
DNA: TGTGCCAGCAGCGTAGGGGCGGGTCCCCTCGACAATGAGCAGTTCTTC

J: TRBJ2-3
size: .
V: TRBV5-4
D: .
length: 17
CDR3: CASSFPMAPGRTDTQYF
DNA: TGTGCCAGCAGCTTCCCCATGGCCCCAGGGCGCACAGATACGCAGTATTTT

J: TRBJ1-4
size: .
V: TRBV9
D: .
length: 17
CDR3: CASSVGGGQATNEKLFF
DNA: TGTGCCAGCAGCGTAGGAGGGGGTCAAGCAACTAATGAAAAACTGTTTTTT

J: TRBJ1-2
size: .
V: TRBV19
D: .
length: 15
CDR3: CASREWESLNYGYTF
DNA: TGTGCCAGCCGGGAGTGGGAGTCCCTTAACTATGGCTACACCTTC

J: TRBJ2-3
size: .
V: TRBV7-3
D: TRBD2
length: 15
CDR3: CASSLAGGPADTQYF
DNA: TGTGCCAGCAGCTTAGCGGGGGGTCCCGCAGATACGCAGTATTTT

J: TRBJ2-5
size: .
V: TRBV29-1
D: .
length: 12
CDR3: CSVVPYPETQYF
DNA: TGCAGCGTTGTCCCCTATCCAGAGACCCAGTACTTC

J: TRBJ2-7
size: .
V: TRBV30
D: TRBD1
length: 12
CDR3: CAWSLRWTGEYF
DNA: TGTGCCTGGAGTTTGCGGTGGACAGGGGAGTACTTC

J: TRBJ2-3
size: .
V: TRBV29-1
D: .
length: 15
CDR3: CSVDPRGADTDTQYF
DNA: TGCAGCGTTGACCCTCGGGGGGCTGACACAGATACGCAGTATTTT

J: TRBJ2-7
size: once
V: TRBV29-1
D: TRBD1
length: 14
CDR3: CSVEFGTGGTEQYF
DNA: TGCAGCGTTGAATTTGGGACAGGGGGCACTGAGCAGTACTTC

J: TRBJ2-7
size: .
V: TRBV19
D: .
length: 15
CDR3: CASSPSARLSYEQYF
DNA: TGTGCCAGTAGTCCGTCGGCCAGGTTATCCTACGAGCAGTACTTC

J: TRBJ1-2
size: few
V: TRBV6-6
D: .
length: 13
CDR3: CASSYSTADLHTF
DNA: TGTGCCAGCAGTTACTCGACGGCGGATTTGCACACCTTC

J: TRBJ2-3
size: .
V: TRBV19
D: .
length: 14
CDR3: CASSIQGFTDTQYF
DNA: TGTGCCAGTAGTATTCAGGGTTTCACAGATACGCAGTATTTT

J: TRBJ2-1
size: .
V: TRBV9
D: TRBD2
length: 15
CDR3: CASSSPGLHEHEQFF
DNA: TGTGCCAGCAGTAGCCCGGGACTACATGAACATGAGCAGTTCTTC

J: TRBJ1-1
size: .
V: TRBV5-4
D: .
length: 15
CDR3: CASSEAPRGSTEAFF
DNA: TGTGCCAGCAGCGAGGCGCCCCGGGGGAGTACTGAAGCTTTCTTT

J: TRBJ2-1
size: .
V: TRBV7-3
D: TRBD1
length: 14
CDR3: CASSPGQGADEQFF
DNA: TGTGCCAGCAGCCCCGGACAGGGGGCCGATGAGCAGTTCTTC

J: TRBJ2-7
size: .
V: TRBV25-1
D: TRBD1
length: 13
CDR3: CASSGDSSYEQYF
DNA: TGTGCCAGCAGTGGGGACAGCTCCTACGAGCAGTACTTC

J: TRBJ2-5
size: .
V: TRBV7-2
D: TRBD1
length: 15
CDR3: CASSSGTGFPETQYF
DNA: TGTGCCAGCAGCTCCGGGACAGGGTTTCCAGAGACCCAGTACTTC

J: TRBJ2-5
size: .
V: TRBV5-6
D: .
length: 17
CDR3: CASSLVAGGGYQETQYF
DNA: TGTGCCAGCAGCTTGGTGGCCGGCGGGGGCTACCAAGAGACCCAGTACTTC

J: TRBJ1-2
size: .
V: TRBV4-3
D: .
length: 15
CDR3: CASSQGGQPNYGYTF
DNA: TGCGCCAGCAGCCAAGGGGGACAACCTAACTATGGCTACACCTTC

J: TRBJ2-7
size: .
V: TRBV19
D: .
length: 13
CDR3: CASSTGGLYEQYF
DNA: TGTGCCAGTAGTACTGGGGGACTCTACGAGCAGTACTTC

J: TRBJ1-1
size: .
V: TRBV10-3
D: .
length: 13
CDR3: CAISERGSTEAFF
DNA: TGTGCCATCAGTGAACGTGGCTCGACTGAAGCTTTCTTT

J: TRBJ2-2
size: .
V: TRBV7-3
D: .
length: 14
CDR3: CASSPLSNTGELFF
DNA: TGTGCCAGCAGCCCCCTATCGAACACCGGGGAGCTGTTTTTT

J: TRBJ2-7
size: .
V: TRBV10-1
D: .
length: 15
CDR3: CASPYPPNRAYEQYF
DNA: TGCGCCAGCCCCTACCCCCCGAACAGGGCCTACGAGCAGTACTTC

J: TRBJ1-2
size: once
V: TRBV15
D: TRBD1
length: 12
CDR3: CATSTTGAGYTF
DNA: TGTGCCACCAGCACGACAGGGGCTGGCTACACCTTC

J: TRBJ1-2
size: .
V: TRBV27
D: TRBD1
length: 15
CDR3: CASSLTAGTGYGYTF
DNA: TGTGCCAGCAGTTTAACCGCCGGGACAGGGTATGGCTACACCTTC

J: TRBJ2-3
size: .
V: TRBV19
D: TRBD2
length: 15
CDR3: CASSIVAGGTDTQYF
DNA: TGTGCCAGTAGTATCGTAGCGGGGGGCACAGATACGCAGTATTTT

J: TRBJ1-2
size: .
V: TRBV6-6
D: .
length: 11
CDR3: CASSYSREHTF
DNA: TGTGCCAGCAGTTACTCGCGGGAGCACACCTTC

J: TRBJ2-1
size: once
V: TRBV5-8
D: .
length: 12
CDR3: CASQDPYNEQFF
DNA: TGTGCCAGTCAGGATCCCTACAATGAGCAGTTCTTC

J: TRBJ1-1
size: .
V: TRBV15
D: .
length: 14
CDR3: CATSSIGGNTEAFF
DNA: TGTGCCACCAGCTCGATCGGGGGTAACACTGAAGCTTTCTTT

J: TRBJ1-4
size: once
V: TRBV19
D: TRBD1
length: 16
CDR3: CASSDRDRGANEKLFF
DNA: TGTGCCAGTAGTGACCGGGACAGGGGAGCGAATGAAAAACTGTTTTTT

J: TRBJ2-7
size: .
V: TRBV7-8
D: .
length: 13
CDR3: CASIEVGQYEQYF
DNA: TGTGCCAGCATCGAAGTCGGACAATACGAGCAGTACTTC

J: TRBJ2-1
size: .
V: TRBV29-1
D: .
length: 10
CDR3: CSVQAGEQFF
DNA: TGCAGCGTTCAAGCGGGTGAGCAGTTCTTC